Listed here are 27 T cell receptor beta chains from one sample, sequenced in a study of blood T cell repertoires in COVID-19. Produced via immunoSEQ multiplex PCR; TCRdb's table is partial and in-frame only. This table has approximately 250,000 clones, about 86% appearing once. The material sequenced was peripheral blood. All receptors come from a man younger than 40 with active or convalescent COVID-19.

The chain is built from TRBV14 and TRBJ1-2; 7 bases match TRBD1. The CDR3 totals 14 residues. Trimming removed 4 bases from V and 4 bases from J; junction bases left unmatched: 6. From germline, CDR1 is SGHDN and CDR2 FVKESK. This CDR3 reads CASSLDRSGYGYTF. The CDR3 region has the DNA TGTGCCAGCAGCCTGGACAGGAGTGGCTATGGCTACACCTTC.

This rearrangement joins TRBV19 to TRBJ2-7; 12 nucleotides agree with TRBD2. V trimming: 7 bases; J trimming: 0 bases; junction bases outside the gene matches: 7. Germline V gives CDR1 LNHDA, CDR2 SQIVND (reference sequence). CDR3 length: 16 residues. CDR3 sequence (DNA): TGTGCCAGTAAAAAGACTAGCGGGGGATACTCCTACGAGCAGTACTTC. This translates into CASKKTSGGYSYEQYF.

This clone was detected a few times. This rearrangement joins TRBV7-2 to TRBJ2-7; D is uncertain. CDR1 is SGHTA and CDR2 is FQGNSA in the germline V gene. The germline V and J ends were trimmed by 2 bases and 1 base, with 3 bases remaining between them. The CDR3 is 12 amino acids. CDR3 protein: CASSLTSYEQYF. The CDR3 DNA reads as TGTGCCAGCAGCTTAACTTCCTACGAGCAGTACTTC. The variable domain in full, completed from reference TRBV7-2 and TRBJ2-7, reads GAGVSQSPSNKVTEKGKDVELRCDPISGHTALYWYRQSLGQGLEFLIYFQGNSAPDKSGLPSDRFSAERTGGSVSTLTIQRTQQEDSAVYLCASSLTSYEQYFGPGTRLTVT.

This rearrangement joins TRBV14 to TRBJ2-7; 10 bases agree with TRBD2. In germline, CDR1 is SGHDN, CDR2 FVKESK. The CDR3 runs 17 residues. V lost 0 bases and J lost 2; bases outside the gene matches: 7. In DNA form, the CDR3 reads TGTGCCAGCAGCCAAGATCACCGGACTAGCGGAACCTACGAGCAGTACTTC. Protein product: CASSQDHRTSGTYEQYF.

V and J are TRBV4-3 and TRBJ2-6; 7 nucleotides align to TRBD1. CDR3 size: 19 residues. The trim removed 1 base at V and 0 bases at J, leaving 9 bases unmatched. Germline values: CDR1 LGHNA, CDR2 YSLEER. CDR3 nucleotide sequence: TGCGCCAGCAGCCAAGTTTGGACAGGACCCCTCTCTGGGGCCAACGTCCTGACTTTC. It codes for CASSQVWTGPLSGANVLTF.

The chain has TRBV27 and TRBJ2-3; D might be TRBD1 (5 bases). Germline V gene sequence: CDR1 MNHEY, CDR2 SMNVEV (reference sequence). V was pared by 0 bases and J by 2 bases, with 9 bases between. CDR3 length: 15 residues. Written as DNA, the CDR3 is TGTGCCAGCAGTTTATCAGGGGCGACCACAGATACGCAGTATTTT. Its protein is CASSLSGATTDTQYF.

The chain uses TRBV30 and TRBJ2-7; 7 nucleotides match TRBD1. Germline V lookup: CDR1 GTSNPN, CDR2 SVGIG (reference sequence). Trimming took 0 bases from V and 4 from J; bases not matched to a gene: 3. The CDR3 runs 13 residues. The CDR3 reads CAWSVGQVYEQYF. In nucleotides, the CDR3 is TGTGCCTGGAGTGTCGGACAGGTATACGAGCAGTACTTC.

V usage is TRBV3-1 (or the pseudogene TRBV3-2) and J usage is TRBJ2-1; D possibly corresponds to TRBD1 (7 bases). The CDR3 consists of 14 residues. Trimming left V 5 bases short and J 5 bases short, with 13 bases between. Germline assignment: CDR1 LGHDT and CDR2 YNNKEL (reference sequence). The CDR3 loop is CASSGGTVDNEQFF. In nucleotides, the CDR3 is TGTGCCAGCAGCGGGGGGACAGTTGACAATGAGCAGTTCTTC.

CDR3 in amino acids: CASSFDREVSPYNSPLHF. For the CDR3, the DNA is TGTGCCAGCAGCTTCGACAGGGAGGTTTCGCCGTATAATTCACCCCTCCACTTT. The chain is built from TRBV7-2 and TRBJ1-6, with 7 positions matching TRBD1. The CDR3 sequence is 18 residues long. The ends lost 3 bases at V and 4 bases at J; junction bases unmatched: 12. The germline V gene encodes CDR1 SGHTA and CDR2 FQGNSA.

The gene calls are TRBV6-6 and TRBJ2-1, with TRBD2 matching 9 bases. Germline V CDR1 and CDR2: MNHNY, SVGAGI (reference sequence). The CDR3 extends over 16 amino acids. The J segment lost 1 base and the V segment lost 4 bases, leaving 5 bases of the junction unmatched. The CDR3 DNA sequence: TGTGCCAGCAGTTCGAGCGGGGGGCGTTCCTACAATGAGCAGTTCTTC. Its translation: CASSSSGGRSYNEQFF.

The chain combines TRBV19 with TRBJ2-2; 7 positions match TRBD2. The ends lost 4 bases at V and 1 base at J; junction bases unmatched: 0. This CDR3 has 14 amino acids. Germline CDR1 is LNHDA and CDR2 is SQIVND (reference sequence). CDR3 in amino acids: CASSSGGNTGELFF. In nucleotides, the CDR3 is TGTGCCAGTAGTAGCGGGGGGAACACCGGGGAGCTGTTTTTT.

Written as DNA, the CDR3 is TGCAGTGCTAGAGATCCGGGAGAGCAGTTCTTC. This gives the protein CSARDPGEQFF. V gene TRBV20-1 combines with J gene TRBJ2-1; D is perhaps TRBD2 (5 bases). Germline loops: CDR1 DFQATT, CDR2 SNEGSKA (reference sequence). This CDR3 is 11 amino acids long. V lost 0 bases and J 10 bases, leaving 7 bases between the germline ends.

The J gene is TRBJ2-7, the V gene TRBV27; 7 bases align to TRBD1. Germline V CDR1 and CDR2: MNHEY, SMNVEV (reference sequence). With V trimmed by 7 bases and J by 3 bases, 12 bases remained unmatched. CDR3 size: 15 residues. DNA of the CDR3: TGTGCCAGCAAGCCGGTCCCGGGACAGAGCTACGAGCAGTACTTC. The encoded protein is CASKPVPGQSYEQYF.

Written as DNA, the CDR3 is TGTGCCAGCATTAATCCCCTCCACTTT. It codes for CASINPLHF. The gene calls are TRBV25-1 and TRBJ1-6, with no clear D. From germline, CDR1 is MGHDK and CDR2 SYGVNS. The CDR3 has 9 residues. V was shortened by 7 bases and J by 13 bases, with 5 bases between the two germline ends. Complete variable domain (other parts from reference TRBV25-1 and TRBJ1-6): EADIYQTPRYLVIGTGKKITLECSQTMGHDKMYWYQQDPGMELHLIHYSYGVNSTEKGDLSSESTVSRIRTEHFPLTLESARPSHTSQYLCASINPLHFGNGTRLTVT.

The rearrangement joins TRBV11-3 to TRBJ1-1; D is uncertain. Looked up from germline, CDR1 is SGHNT and CDR2 is YENEEA. CDR3 length: 14 amino acids. Between the trimmed V and J ends, which lost 0 bases and 4 bases, there was a span of 9 bases. The DNA for the CDR3 is TGTGCCAGCAGCTTAGACCCAAGTAGCACTGAAGCTTTCTTT. This gives the protein CASSLDPSSTEAFF. The full variable domain, with the rest looked up from reference TRBV11-3 and TRBJ1-1, is EAGVVQSPRYKIIEKKQPVAFWCNPISGHNTLYWYLQNLGQGPELLIRYENEEAVDDSQLPKDRFSAERLKGVDSTLKIQPAELGDSAVYLCASSLDPSSTEAFFGQGTRLTVV.

This clone has a single count. The gene calls are TRBV11-2 and TRBJ1-2; D may be TRBD1 (5 bases). The V end lost 0 bases, the J end lost 8 bases, and 16 bases lay between the germline ends. The CDR3 contains 15 residues. CDR1 is SGHAT, CDR2 FQNNGV, per germline. The CDR3 DNA reads TGTGCCAGCAGCTTAGAGGGGCAGGATGTGTGGGGCTACACCTTC. This encodes CASSLEGQDVWGYTF.

V and J are TRBV3-1 (or the pseudogene TRBV3-2) and TRBJ1-3, with a tentative D call TRBD1 (5 bases). This CDR3 has 15 amino acids. Germline V gene lookup returns CDR1 LGHDT and CDR2 YNNKEL (reference sequence). The V gene lost 7 bases and the J gene lost 2 bases, with 15 bases spanning the gap. The CDR3 DNA reads TGTGCCAGCACCAATGGACACCGTCCTGGAAACACCATATATTTT. Encoded protein: CASTNGHRPGNTIYF.

This clone was detected only a few times. Germline and junction disagree at one end, which may indicate a read error. The V call is TRBV15, the J call TRBJ1-4; D perhaps matches TRBD1 (6 bases). CDR1 LNHNV and CDR2 YYDKDF come from the germline V gene (reference sequence). The CDR3 has 14 amino acids. The CDR3 sequence: CATSRDPRTATHHF. The CDR3, as DNA: TGTGCCACCAGCAGAGACCCCCGGACAGCCACGCACCATTTT.

V gene TRBV7-8 combines with J gene TRBJ2-2, with 7 bases lining up with TRBD1. Germline trimming cut 4 bases from V and 7 bases from J; bases unmatched to any gene: 6. Germline CDR1 is SGHVS and CDR2 is FQNEAQ. This CDR3 has 14 amino acids. The CDR3 loop reads CASSSMHRGGELFF. The CDR3 coding sequence is TGTGCCAGCAGCTCCATGCACAGGGGCGGGGAGCTGTTTTTT.

The rearrangement links TRBV7-2 to TRBJ2-2; 7 bases align to TRBD2. The CDR3 runs to 17 residues. Germline CDR1 reads SGHTA; CDR2 reads FQGNSA. The V gene end was trimmed by 5 bases and the J gene end by 3 bases; junction bases not matched to a gene: 12. The CDR3 reads CASSPGLGGYDTGELFF. In nucleotides, the CDR3 is TGTGCCAGCAGCCCCGGCTTGGGGGGGTATGACACCGGGGAGCTGTTTTTT.

A word on this clone: Other DNA sequences within the sample encode an identical CDR3. This rearrangement joins TRBV5-4 to TRBJ2-1, with TRBD1 as a possible D gene (5 bases). This CDR3 region has 13 residues. From germline, CDR1 is SGHNT and CDR2 YYREEE (reference sequence). V shed 0 bases and J shed 6 bases, with 7 bases lying between them. CDR3 protein: CASSLGQRNEQFF. The CDR3 region has the DNA TGTGCCAGCAGCTTGGGACAGCGCAATGAGCAGTTCTTC.

This chain uses TRBV28 with TRBJ1-3, with a possible D match to TRBD1 (6 bases). V lost 8 bases to trimming and J lost 8 bases, with 19 bases between them. The germline V gene encodes CDR1 MDHEN and CDR2 SYDVKM. The CDR3 has 14 amino acids. For the CDR3, the DNA is TGTGCCAGCCATACCGCAGGGGCTGGTCACACCATATATTTT. It encodes CASHTAGAGHTIYF.

The CDR3 DNA reads as TGCGCCAGCAGCTTGGGGCGGGACAGTACACTTAAACACACTGAAGCTTTCTTT. It encodes CASSLGRDSTLKHTEAFF. This sequence joins TRBV5-1 and TRBJ1-1; 7 bases align to TRBD1. The junction had 14 bases not matched to a gene; V was cut back by 0 bases and J by 3 bases. CDR1 and CDR2 (germline): SGHRS, YFSETQ. The CDR3 loop spans 18 amino acids.

The V and J genes are TRBV5-4 and TRBJ1-3, with D perhaps TRBD1 (6 bases). The CDR3 is made up of 15 amino acids. The V end was cut by 4 bases, the J end by 0 bases, with 11 bases between. Per the germline V gene, CDR1 is SGHNT and CDR2 is YYREEE (reference sequence). CDR3 nucleotide sequence: TGTGCCAGCAGCGGTGGACAGAGCTCTGGAAACACCATATATTTT. It yields the protein CASSGGQSSGNTIYF. Complete variable domain (other parts from reference TRBV5-4 and TRBJ1-3): ETGVTQSPTHLIKTRGQQVTLRCSSQSGHNTVSWYQQALGQGPQFIFQYYREEENGRGNFPPRFSGLQFPNYSSELNVNALELDDSALYLCASSGGQSSGNTIYFGEGSWLTVV.

V and J are TRBV2 and TRBJ1-4, with 9 bases identical to TRBD1. CDR1 is SNHLY, CDR2 FYNNEI, per germline. This CDR3 comprises 19 residues. V lost 6 bases, J lost 0 bases, and 14 bases stayed unmatched. The CDR3 sequence is CASRRTPGQGTTTNEKLFF. The CDR3 region has the DNA TGTGCCAGCAGGCGGACTCCGGGACAGGGTACCACAACTAATGAAAAACTGTTTTTT.

V usage is TRBV21-1 and J usage is TRBJ1-2. TRBV21-1 is assigned pseudogene status. There are 15 residues in the CDR3. The CDR3 sequence is CASSQRGVANYGYTF. CDR3 bases: TGTGCCAGCAGCCAACGGGGGGTAGCGAACTATGGCTACACCTTC.

The chain couples TRBV5-4 to TRBJ1-1; D may be TRBD1 (5 bases). From germline, CDR1 is SGHNT and CDR2 YYREEE (reference sequence). The CDR3 has 14 amino acids. V lost 2 bases and J lost 1, with 9 bases in between. CDR3 DNA: TGTGCCAGCAGCTTACAGGTTACGAACACTGAAGCTTTCTTT. This sequence encodes CASSLQVTNTEAFF.